This passage covers 27 T cell receptor beta chains from one sample sequenced in a study of beta chain features in type 1 diabetes. The study reverse transcribed the entire isolated RNA, so it sequenced expressed TCRB transcripts. Repertoires were generated with immunoSEQ multiplex PCR, while TCRdb's copy carries only in-frame clones and drops some. The sample consists of about 620,000 clones, around 15% of them appearing once. Sequenced sample: naive CD4+ T cells from blood. All receptors come from a man in his late teens or twenties in good health.

This clone showed up just a few times. The chain couples TRBV4-2 to TRBJ2-7; 7 positions agree with TRBD2. The CDR3 consists of 16 residues. Germline trimming cut 1 base from V and 4 bases from J; bases unmatched to any gene: 10. Germline assignment: CDR1 LGHNA and CDR2 YNFKEQ. CDR3 protein: CASSQGFREGVYEQYF. The CDR3, as DNA: TGTGCCAGCAGCCAAGGGTTTAGGGAGGGAGTATACGAGCAGTACTTC.

This chain links TRBV7-9 with TRBJ1-1; D not resolved. The CDR3 is 10 amino acids. Deletions cut 5 bases from V and 5 bases from J, with 3 bases between. Germline loops: CDR1 SEHNR, CDR2 FQNEAQ (reference sequence). The CDR3 bases are TGTGCCAGCAGCAAGACTGAAGCTTTCTTT. The encoded protein is CASSKTEAFF.

CDR3 region: CASSQDLPYGYTF. CDR3 nucleotides: TGTGCCAGCAGCCAAGATCTGCCCTATGGCTACACCTTC. The V and J genes are TRBV4-2 and TRBJ1-2; no firm D call. The germline CDR1 and CDR2 sequences are LGHNA and YNFKEQ. The CDR3 length is 13 residues. V was pared by 0 bases and J by 4 bases, with 6 bases between.

This clone came up a few times. Within the sample, other DNA sequences also encode this same CDR3. The rearrangement joins TRBV9 to TRBJ1-1; tentative D call: TRBD1 (6 bases). The V and J ends lost 4 bases and 1 base respectively, with 11 bases between them. This CDR3 is 14 amino acids long. Per the germline V gene, CDR1 is SGDLS and CDR2 is YYNGEE. The CDR3 here is CASSPGGQNTEAFF. The DNA of the CDR3 is TGTGCCAGCAGCCCGGGGGGACAGAACACTGAAGCTTTCTTT.

This clone turned up a few times. This chain connects TRBV19 to TRBJ2-1, with 8 bases fitting TRBD2. Germline assignment: CDR1 LNHDA and CDR2 SQIVND (reference sequence). With 6 bases clipped from V and 7 bases from J, the junction kept 8 bases outside the gene matches. This CDR3 comprises 14 residues. The CDR3 sequence: CASRMSGGKNEQFF. The CDR3 coding sequence is TGTGCCAGTAGGATGAGCGGGGGTAAAAATGAGCAGTTCTTC.

V is TRBV30 and J is TRBJ1-2; possibly TRBD1 for D (5 bases). The germline V gene has CDR1 GTSNPN and CDR2 SVGIG (reference sequence). The CDR3 is 13 amino acids. Trimming left V 3 bases short and J 8 bases short, with 16 bases between. CDR3 loop: CAWRRRGMRGYTF. As DNA, the CDR3 is TGTGCCTGGAGGAGGAGGGGAATGAGAGGCTACACCTTC.

Only a few counts were recorded for this clone. This rearrangement joins TRBV10-3 to TRBJ1-5, with 8 positions matching TRBD1. CDR1 and CDR2 (germline): ENHRY, SYGVKD. CDR3 size: 15 residues. V lost 3 bases, J lost 4 bases, and 5 bases stayed unmatched. The CDR3 region has the DNA TGTGCCATCAGTGAATCTGACAGGGGTAATCAGCCCCAGCATTTT. Its protein is CAISESDRGNQPQHF.

The CDR3 nucleotides are TGCGCCAGCAGCTTCTTGTCGCGCTCCTACGAGCAGTACTTC. Translating it yields CASSFLSRSYEQYF. The genes are TRBV5-1 and TRBJ2-7; D not certain. Germline lookup yields CDR1 SGHRS and CDR2 YFSETQ. The CDR3 runs 14 residues. Trimming shortened V by 2 bases and J by 0 bases, and 9 bases separated the two germline ends.

This sequence joins TRBV7-9 and TRBJ1-3; 9 bases are shared with TRBD1. The germline V gene has CDR1 SEHNR and CDR2 FQNEAQ (reference sequence). Losses at the gene ends were 0 bases for V and 0 bases for J; bases not matched to a gene: 9. The CDR3 extends over 19 amino acids. In DNA form, the CDR3 reads TGTGCCAGCAGCTTAGCGCTCGGTGGGACAGGGAGCTCTGGAAACACCATATATTTT. Protein sequence: CASSLALGGTGSSGNTIYF.

CDR3 protein: CASSGIRNTGELFF. The CDR3, as DNA: TGTGCCAGCAGCGGAATCAGAAACACCGGGGAGCTGTTTTTT. V gene TRBV9 combines with J gene TRBJ2-2; D is unclear. CDR1 and CDR2 (germline): SGDLS, YYNGEE. The germline V and J ends were trimmed by 3 bases and 2 bases, with 8 bases remaining between them. CDR3 length: 14 residues.

This rearrangement joins TRBV9 to TRBJ2-1; 14 nucleotides line up with TRBD2. The V segment lost 3 bases and the J segment 6 bases; nucleotides outside the gene matches: 11. Germline lookup yields CDR1 SGDLS and CDR2 YYNGEE. This CDR3 is built from 18 residues. CDR3 sequence: CASSAPGLAGVYSNEQFF. CDR3 nucleotides: TGTGCCAGCAGCGCTCCGGGACTAGCGGGAGTTTACAGCAATGAGCAGTTCTTC.

This chain connects TRBV18 to TRBJ2-5, with D perhaps TRBD1 (5 bases). Trimming pared 4 bases from V and 2 bases from J, leaving 8 bases between. The CDR3 runs to 13 residues. The germline CDR1 and CDR2 sequences are KGHSH and LQKENI. CDR3 nucleotide sequence: TGTGCCAGCTCACTCCGACAGCAAGAGACCCAGTACTTC. Translating gives CASSLRQQETQYF.

The chain is built from TRBV7-2 and TRBJ1-2; 7 nucleotides align to TRBD1. Germline CDR1 reads SGHTA; CDR2 reads FQGNSA. Losses at the gene ends were 4 bases for V and 10 bases for J; bases not matched to a gene: 9. The CDR3 is 13 amino acids. DNA for the CDR3: TGTGCCAGCAGCTCCAGACAGGGAGTCCACTACACCTTC. Residues: CASSSRQGVHYTF.

The chain links TRBV4-2 to TRBJ1-2; maybe TRBD1 (5 bases). Trimming removed 1 base from V and 1 base from J, with 13 bases in between. CDR1 LGHNA and CDR2 YNFKEQ come from the germline V gene. This CDR3 spans 16 amino acids. Here the CDR3 DNA reads TGTGCCAGCAGCCAAGCCCCGGGGGGTGGTAACTATGGCTACACCTTC. The encoded protein is CASSQAPGGGNYGYTF.

As regards this clone: Other DNA sequences from this sample encode an identical CDR3 as well. This chain connects TRBV18 to TRBJ2-6; D is undetermined. Trimming pared 3 bases from V and 0 bases from J, leaving 9 bases between. Per germline, CDR1 KGHSH and CDR2 LQKENI. CDR3 length equals 16 residues. In DNA form, the CDR3 reads TGTGCCAGCTCACCGTCAGGACCCTCTGGGGCCAACGTCCTGACTTTC. Protein: CASSPSGPSGANVLTF.

This clone was counted only a few times. CDR3 coding DNA: TGCGCCAGCAAAGGGCTAGCGGCTAACAATGAGCAGTTCTTC. Protein: CASKGLAANNEQFF. J is TRBJ2-1 and V is TRBV5-1; 7 positions agree with TRBD2. CDR1 and CDR2 from the germline V gene are SGHRS and YFSETQ. CDR3 length equals 14 residues. V was pared by 6 bases and J by 5 bases, with 8 bases of the junction left unmatched.

The J gene is TRBJ2-5, the V gene TRBV15; possibly TRBD1 or TRBD2 for D (5 bases each). The germline CDR1 and CDR2 sequences are LNHNV and YYDKDF (reference sequence). The V end lost 0 bases, the J end lost 0 bases, and 8 bases lay between the germline ends. There are 15 residues in the CDR3. CDR3 in amino acids: CATSRDGAHQETQYF. CDR3 sequence (DNA): TGTGCCACCAGCAGAGACGGGGCCCACCAAGAGACCCAGTACTTC.

V is TRBV19 and J is TRBJ2-3; TRBD2 might be the D (8 bases). There are 17 residues in the CDR3. Germline-derived CDR1 and CDR2 are LNHDA and SQIVND (reference sequence). V was clipped by 9 bases and J by 0 bases, with 22 bases between them. The CDR3 sequence is CASRTGASGPSTDTQYF. CDR3 bases: TGTGCCAGCAGGACAGGCGCTAGCGGGCCTAGCACAGATACGCAGTATTTT.

This clone was found a few times. The rearrangement links TRBV7-3 to TRBJ2-1; D assignment may be TRBD1 or TRBD2 (5 bases each). Trimming shortened V by 5 bases and J by 3 bases, and 11 bases separated the two germline ends. Germline V gene data show CDR1 as SGHTA and CDR2 as FQGTGA. The CDR3 runs 14 residues. The CDR3 DNA sequence: TGTGCCAGCAGCCCGGGGACGCTCTACAATGAGCAGTTCTTC. Its protein product is CASSPGTLYNEQFF.

At least ten counts were recorded for this clone. V and J are TRBV18 and TRBJ1-1; D call uncertain. Germline V gene lookup returns CDR1 KGHSH and CDR2 LQKENI. CDR3 length: 14 amino acids. V lost 3 bases and J lost 7, with 15 bases in between. This chain's CDR3 is CASSPGFVGREAFF. DNA of the CDR3: TGTGCCAGCTCACCGGGGTTCGTGGGCCGTGAAGCTTTCTTT.

This clone occurred a few times. The V gene is TRBV29-1, the J gene TRBJ1-2, with D uncertain. Deletions cut 0 bases from V and 5 bases from J, with 7 bases between. Per the germline V gene, CDR1 is SQVTM and CDR2 is ANQGSEA. The CDR3 is 12 amino acids. The CDR3 region has the DNA TGCAGCGTTGAAGATTCGAAGTATGGCTACACCTTC. Its translation: CSVEDSKYGYTF.

The chain recombines TRBV4-1 with TRBJ2-4; 7 nucleotides align to TRBD1. Germline V CDR1 and CDR2: MGHRA, YSYEKL. With V trimmed by 3 bases and J by 11 bases, 4 bases remained unmatched. The CDR3 sequence is 12 residues long. CDR3 nucleotide sequence: TGCGCCAGCAGCCAGACAGGGCCCGTTCAGTACTTC. It codes for CASSQTGPVQYF.

CDR3 DNA: TGTGCCAGCTGTCGGCCGGCCAGGAACACTGAAGCTTTCTTT. This sequence encodes CASCRPARNTEAFF. The V and J genes are TRBV12-1 and TRBJ1-1. TRBV12-1 is designated a pseudogene. The CDR3 extends over 14 amino acids.

This clone was seen only a few times. J is TRBJ2-7 and V is TRBV28, with 7 bases aligning to TRBD1. Germline CDR1 reads MDHEN; CDR2 reads SYDVKM. The CDR3 is 15 amino acids. Unmatched junction bases numbered 7, after V lost 5 bases and J lost 0 bases. For the CDR3, the DNA is TGTGCCAGCAGTAGTGGGGGACAGCCCTCCTACGAGCAGTACTTC. Protein product: CASSSGGQPSYEQYF. Combining the CDR3 with reference TRBV28 and TRBJ2-7 gives the whole variable domain DVKVTQSSRYLVKRTGEKVFLECVQDMDHENMFWYRQDPGLGLRLIYFSYDVKMKEKGDIPEGYSVSREKKERFSLILESASTNQTSMYLCASSSGGQPSYEQYFGPGTRLTVT.

The chain links TRBV5-1 to TRBJ1-1, with D perhaps TRBD1 (5 bases). V lost 0 bases and J 7 bases, leaving 16 bases between the germline ends. The germline V gene has CDR1 SGHRS and CDR2 YFSETQ. The CDR3 covers 15 residues. The CDR3: CASSLGRFGAGEAFF. The DNA of the CDR3 is TGCGCCAGCAGCTTGGGCAGGTTCGGGGCAGGTGAAGCTTTCTTT.

This clone was detected a few times. CDR3 coding DNA: TGCGCCAGCAGCCACACGGGTACACAGGGAGACTACGAGCAGTACTTC. Protein sequence: CASSHTGTQGDYEQYF. The chain carries TRBV4-3 and TRBJ2-7, with D possibly TRBD1 on 6 matching bases. The CDR3 extends over 16 amino acids. Germline CDR1 LGHNA, CDR2 YSLEER. The V gene lost 3 bases and the J gene lost 3 bases, with 18 bases spanning the gap.

In this sample, this clone turned up a few times. The genes are TRBV6-6 and TRBJ1-1; D is uncertain. CDR1 and CDR2 from the germline V gene are MNHNY and SVGAGI (reference sequence). Trimming removed 2 bases from V and 4 bases from J, with 8 bases in between. The CDR3 has 13 amino acids. Here the CDR3 DNA reads TGTGCCAGCAGTTACGCGGGGAGCACTGAAGCTTTCTTT. It codes for CASSYAGSTEAFF.